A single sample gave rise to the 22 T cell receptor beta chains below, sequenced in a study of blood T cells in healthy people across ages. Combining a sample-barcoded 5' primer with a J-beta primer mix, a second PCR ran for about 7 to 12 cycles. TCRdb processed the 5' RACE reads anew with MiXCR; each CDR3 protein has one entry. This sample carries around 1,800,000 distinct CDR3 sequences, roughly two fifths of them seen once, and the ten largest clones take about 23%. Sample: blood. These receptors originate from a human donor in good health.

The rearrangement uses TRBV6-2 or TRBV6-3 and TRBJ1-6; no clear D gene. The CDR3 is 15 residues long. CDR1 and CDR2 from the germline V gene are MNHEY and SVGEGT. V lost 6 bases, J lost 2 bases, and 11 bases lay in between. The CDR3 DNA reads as TGTGCCAGCAGACCGCCCGGGGCCTATAATTCACCCCTCCACTTT. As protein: CASRPPGAYNSPLHF.

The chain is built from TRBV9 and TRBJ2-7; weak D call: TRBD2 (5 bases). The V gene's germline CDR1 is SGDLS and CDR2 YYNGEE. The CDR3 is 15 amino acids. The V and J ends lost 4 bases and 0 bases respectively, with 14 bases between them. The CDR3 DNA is TGTGCCAGCAGCCCGCCCGGGGTTCACTCCTACGAGCAGTACTTC. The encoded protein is CASSPPGVHSYEQYF.

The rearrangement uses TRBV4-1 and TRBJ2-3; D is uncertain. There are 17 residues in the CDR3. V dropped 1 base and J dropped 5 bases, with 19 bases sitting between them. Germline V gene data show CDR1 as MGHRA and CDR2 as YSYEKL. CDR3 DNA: TGCGCCAGCAGCCAAGTTCAAGCGTTAGAGTTCTTAGATACGCAGTATTTT. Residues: CASSQVQALEFLDTQYF.

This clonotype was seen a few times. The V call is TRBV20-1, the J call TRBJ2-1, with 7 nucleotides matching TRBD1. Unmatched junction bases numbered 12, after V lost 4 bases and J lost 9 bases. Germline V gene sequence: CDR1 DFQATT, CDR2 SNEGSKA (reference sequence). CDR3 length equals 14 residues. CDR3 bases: TGCAGTGCTACCCGACAGGGCCCAGGGAGTGAGCAGTTCTTC. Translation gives CSATRQGPGSEQFF.

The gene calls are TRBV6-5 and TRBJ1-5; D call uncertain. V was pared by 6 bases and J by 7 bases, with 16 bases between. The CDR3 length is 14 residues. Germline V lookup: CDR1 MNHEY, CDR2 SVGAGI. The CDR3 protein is CASSQAGLGQPQHF. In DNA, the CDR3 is TGTGCCAGCAGCCAAGCGGGCTTGGGGCAGCCCCAGCATTTT.

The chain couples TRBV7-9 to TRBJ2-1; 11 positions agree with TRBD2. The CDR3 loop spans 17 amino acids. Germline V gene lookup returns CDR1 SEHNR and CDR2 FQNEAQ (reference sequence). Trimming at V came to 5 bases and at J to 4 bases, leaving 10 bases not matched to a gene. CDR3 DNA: TGTGCCAGCAGCCCTAGGCCGACTAGCGGGGTTTACAATGAGCAGTTCTTC. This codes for CASSPRPTSGVYNEQFF.

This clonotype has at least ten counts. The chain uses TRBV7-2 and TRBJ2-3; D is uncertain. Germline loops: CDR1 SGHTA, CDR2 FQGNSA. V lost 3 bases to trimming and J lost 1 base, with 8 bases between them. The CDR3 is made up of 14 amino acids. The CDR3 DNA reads TGTGCCAGCAGCTTGCGGCAGGGCACAGATACGCAGTATTTT. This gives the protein CASSLRQGTDTQYF.

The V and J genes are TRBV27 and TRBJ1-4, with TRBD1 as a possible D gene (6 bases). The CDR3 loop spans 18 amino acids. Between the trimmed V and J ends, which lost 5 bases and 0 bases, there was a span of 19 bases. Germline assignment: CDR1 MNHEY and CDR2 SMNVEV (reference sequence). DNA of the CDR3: TGTGCCAGCAGTCCCCCGGGTGGGGGCGGCCCAACTAATGAAAAACTGTTTTTT. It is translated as CASSPPGGGGPTNEKLFF.

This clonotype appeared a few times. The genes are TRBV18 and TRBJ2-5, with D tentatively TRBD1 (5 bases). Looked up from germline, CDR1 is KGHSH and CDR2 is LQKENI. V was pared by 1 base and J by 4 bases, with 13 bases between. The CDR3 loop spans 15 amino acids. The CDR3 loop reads CASSPLRGTGETQYF. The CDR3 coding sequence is TGTGCCAGCTCACCACTCCGAGGAACAGGAGAGACCCAGTACTTC.

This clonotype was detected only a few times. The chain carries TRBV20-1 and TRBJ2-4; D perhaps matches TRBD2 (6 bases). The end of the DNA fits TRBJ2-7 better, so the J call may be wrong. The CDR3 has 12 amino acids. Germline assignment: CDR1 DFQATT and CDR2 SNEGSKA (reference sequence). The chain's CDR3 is CSARPSAYEQYF. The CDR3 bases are TGCAGTGCTAGGCCTAGCGCATACGAGCAGTACTTC.

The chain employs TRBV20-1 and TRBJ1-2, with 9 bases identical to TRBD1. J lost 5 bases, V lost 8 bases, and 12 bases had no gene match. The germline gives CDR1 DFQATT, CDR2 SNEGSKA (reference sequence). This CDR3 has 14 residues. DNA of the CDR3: TGCAGTACTACCAACCGGGACAGGGAATATGGCTACACCTTC. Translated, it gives CSTTNRDREYGYTF.

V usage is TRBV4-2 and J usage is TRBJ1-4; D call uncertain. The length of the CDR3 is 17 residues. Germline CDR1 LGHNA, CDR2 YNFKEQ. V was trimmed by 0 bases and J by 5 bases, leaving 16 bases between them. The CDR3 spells CASSQDLGGPQNEKLFF. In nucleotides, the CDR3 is TGTGCCAGCAGCCAAGATCTAGGAGGGCCTCAAAATGAAAAACTGTTTTTT.

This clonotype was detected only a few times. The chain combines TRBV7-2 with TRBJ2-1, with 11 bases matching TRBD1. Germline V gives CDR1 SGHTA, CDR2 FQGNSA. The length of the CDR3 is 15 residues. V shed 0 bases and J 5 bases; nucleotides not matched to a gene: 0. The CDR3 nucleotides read TGTGCCAGCAGCTTAGCGGGACAGGGGGACAATGAGCAGTTCTTC. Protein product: CASSLAGQGDNEQFF.

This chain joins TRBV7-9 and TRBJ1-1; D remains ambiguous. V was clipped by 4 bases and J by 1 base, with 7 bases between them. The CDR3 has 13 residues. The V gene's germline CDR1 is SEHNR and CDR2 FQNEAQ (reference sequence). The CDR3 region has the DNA TGTGCCAGCAGCTCCCAGAAGAACACTGAAGCTTTCTTT. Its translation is CASSSQKNTEAFF.

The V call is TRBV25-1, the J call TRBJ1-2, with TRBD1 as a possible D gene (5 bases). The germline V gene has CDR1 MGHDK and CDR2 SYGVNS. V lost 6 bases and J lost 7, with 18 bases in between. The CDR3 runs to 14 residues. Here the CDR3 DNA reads TGTGCCAGCAGGCGAACAGGCGGGAATCCTGGCTACACCTTC. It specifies CASRRTGGNPGYTF.

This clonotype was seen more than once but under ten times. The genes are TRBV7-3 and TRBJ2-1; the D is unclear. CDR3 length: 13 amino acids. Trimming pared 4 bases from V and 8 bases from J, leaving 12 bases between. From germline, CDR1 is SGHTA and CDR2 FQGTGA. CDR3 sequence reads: CASSSDLEHEQFF. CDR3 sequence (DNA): TGTGCCAGCAGCTCTGACCTGGAGCATGAGCAGTTCTTC.

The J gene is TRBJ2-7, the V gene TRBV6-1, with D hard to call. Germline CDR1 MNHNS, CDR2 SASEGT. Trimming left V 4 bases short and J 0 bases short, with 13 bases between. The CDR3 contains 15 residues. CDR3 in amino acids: CASSGFLGSSYEQYF. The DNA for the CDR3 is TGTGCCAGCAGTGGGTTCTTGGGTAGCTCCTACGAGCAGTACTTC.

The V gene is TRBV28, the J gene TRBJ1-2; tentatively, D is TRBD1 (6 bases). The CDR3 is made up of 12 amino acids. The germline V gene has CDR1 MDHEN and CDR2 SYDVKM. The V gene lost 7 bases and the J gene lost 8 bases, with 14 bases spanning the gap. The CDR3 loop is CASNGGGEGYTF. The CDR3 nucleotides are TGTGCCAGCAATGGAGGGGGAGAGGGCTACACCTTC.

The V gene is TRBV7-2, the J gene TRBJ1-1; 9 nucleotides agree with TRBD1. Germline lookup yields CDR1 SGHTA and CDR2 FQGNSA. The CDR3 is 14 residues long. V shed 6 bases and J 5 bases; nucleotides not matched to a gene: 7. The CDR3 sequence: CASSRQGEGTEAFF. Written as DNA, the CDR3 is TGTGCCAGCAGTCGACAGGGGGAGGGGACTGAAGCTTTCTTT. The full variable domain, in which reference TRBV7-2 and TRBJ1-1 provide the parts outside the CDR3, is GAGVSQSPSNKVTEKGKDVELRCDPISGHTALYWYRQSLGQGLEFLIYFQGNSAPDKSGLPSDRFSAERTGGSVSTLTIQRTQQEDSAVYLCASSRQGEGTEAFFGQGTRLTVV.

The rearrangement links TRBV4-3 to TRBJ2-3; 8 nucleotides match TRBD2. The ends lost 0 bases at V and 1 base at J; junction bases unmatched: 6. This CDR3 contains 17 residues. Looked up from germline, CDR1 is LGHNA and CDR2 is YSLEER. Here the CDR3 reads CASSQDLSSGCTDTQYF. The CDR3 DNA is TGCGCCAGCAGCCAAGATTTGTCTAGCGGGTGCACAGATACGCAGTATTTT.

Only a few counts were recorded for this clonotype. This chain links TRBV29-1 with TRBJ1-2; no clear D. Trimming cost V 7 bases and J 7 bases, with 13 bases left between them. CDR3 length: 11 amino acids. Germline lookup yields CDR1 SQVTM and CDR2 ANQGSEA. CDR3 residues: CSGGAVAGYTF. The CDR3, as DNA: TGCAGCGGGGGAGCGGTAGCTGGCTACACCTTC.

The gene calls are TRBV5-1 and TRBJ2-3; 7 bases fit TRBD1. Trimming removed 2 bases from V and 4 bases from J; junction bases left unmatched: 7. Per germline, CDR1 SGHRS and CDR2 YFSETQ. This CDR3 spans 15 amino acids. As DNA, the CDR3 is TGCGCCAGCAGCTTAAAGGGGGCCTTATCAGATACGCAGTATTTT. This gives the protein CASSLKGALSDTQYF.